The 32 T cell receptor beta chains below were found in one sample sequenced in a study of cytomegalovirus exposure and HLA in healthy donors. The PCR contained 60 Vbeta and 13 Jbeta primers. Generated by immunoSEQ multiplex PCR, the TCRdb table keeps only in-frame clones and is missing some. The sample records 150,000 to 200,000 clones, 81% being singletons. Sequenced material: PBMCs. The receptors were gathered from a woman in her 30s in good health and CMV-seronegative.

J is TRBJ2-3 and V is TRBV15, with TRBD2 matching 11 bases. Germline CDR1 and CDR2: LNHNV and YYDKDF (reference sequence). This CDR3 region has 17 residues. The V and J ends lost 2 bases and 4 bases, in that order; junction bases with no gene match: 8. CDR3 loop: CATSRPLLAGAPDTQYF. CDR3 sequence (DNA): TGTGCCACCAGCAGACCCCTACTAGCGGGAGCTCCAGATACGCAGTATTTT.

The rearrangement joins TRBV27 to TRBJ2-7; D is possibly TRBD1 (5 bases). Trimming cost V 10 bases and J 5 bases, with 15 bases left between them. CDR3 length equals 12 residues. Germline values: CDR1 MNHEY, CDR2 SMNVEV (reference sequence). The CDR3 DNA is TGTGCCACTCGTGGGGCGGTGGACGAGCAGTACTTC. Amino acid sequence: CATRGAVDEQYF.

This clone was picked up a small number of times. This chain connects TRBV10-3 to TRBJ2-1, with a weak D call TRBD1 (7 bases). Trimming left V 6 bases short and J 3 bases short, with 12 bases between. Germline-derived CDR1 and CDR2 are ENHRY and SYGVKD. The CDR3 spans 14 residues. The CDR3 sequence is CAIRPRDSYNEQFF. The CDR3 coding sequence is TGTGCCATCAGGCCGCGGGACAGCTACAATGAGCAGTTCTTC.

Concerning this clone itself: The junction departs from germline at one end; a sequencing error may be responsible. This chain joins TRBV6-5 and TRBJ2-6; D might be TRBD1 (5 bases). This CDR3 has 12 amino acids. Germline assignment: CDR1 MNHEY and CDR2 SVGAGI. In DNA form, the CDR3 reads TGTGCCAGCAGTAGTGGGGCCAACGGCCTGACTTTC. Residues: CASSSGANGLTF.

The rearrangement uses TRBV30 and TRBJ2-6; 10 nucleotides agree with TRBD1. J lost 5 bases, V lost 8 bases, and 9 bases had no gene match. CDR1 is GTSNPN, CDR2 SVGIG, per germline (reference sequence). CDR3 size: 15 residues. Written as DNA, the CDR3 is TGTGCCAGACAGGGGGCTGTCGCTAGGGCCAACGTCCTGACTTTC. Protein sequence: CARQGAVARANVLTF.

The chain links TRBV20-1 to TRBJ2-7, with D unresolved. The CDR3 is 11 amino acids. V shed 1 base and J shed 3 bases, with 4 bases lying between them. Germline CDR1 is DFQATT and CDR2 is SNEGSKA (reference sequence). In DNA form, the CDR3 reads TGCAGTGCTAGAGGCAGCTACGAGCAGTACTTC. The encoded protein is CSARGSYEQYF.

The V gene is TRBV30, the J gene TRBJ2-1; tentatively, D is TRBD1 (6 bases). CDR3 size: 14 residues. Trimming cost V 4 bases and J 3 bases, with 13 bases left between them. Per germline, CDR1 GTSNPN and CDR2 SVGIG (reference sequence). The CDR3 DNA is TGTGCCTGGACGTGGGCAGGGGTCTACAATGAGCAGTTCTTC. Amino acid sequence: CAWTWAGVYNEQFF.

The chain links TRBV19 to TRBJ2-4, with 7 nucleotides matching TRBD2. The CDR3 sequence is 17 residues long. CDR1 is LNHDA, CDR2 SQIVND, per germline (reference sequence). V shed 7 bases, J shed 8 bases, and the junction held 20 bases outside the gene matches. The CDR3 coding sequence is TGTGCCAGTACCCATGGGGGAGGGCCGGGCCGCCGTGACATTCAGTACTTC. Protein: CASTHGGGPGRRDIQYF.

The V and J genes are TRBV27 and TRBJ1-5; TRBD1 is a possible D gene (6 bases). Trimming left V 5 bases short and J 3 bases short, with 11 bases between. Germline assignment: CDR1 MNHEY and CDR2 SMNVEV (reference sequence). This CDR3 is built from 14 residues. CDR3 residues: CASSLDRINQPQHF. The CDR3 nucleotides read TGTGCCAGCAGTCTCGACAGGATCAATCAGCCCCAGCATTTT.

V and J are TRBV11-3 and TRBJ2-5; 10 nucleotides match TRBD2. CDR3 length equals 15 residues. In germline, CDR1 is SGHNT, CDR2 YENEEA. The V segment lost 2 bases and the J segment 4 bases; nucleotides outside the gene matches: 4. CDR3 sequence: CASSLSGLAVETQYF. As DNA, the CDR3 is TGTGCCAGCAGCTTATCTGGACTAGCGGTAGAGACCCAGTACTTC.

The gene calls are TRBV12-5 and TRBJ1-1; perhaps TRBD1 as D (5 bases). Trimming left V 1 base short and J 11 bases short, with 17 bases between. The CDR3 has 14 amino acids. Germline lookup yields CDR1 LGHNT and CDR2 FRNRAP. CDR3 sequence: CASGLDGWGTRAFF. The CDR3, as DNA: TGTGCTAGTGGTTTGGACGGATGGGGCACCCGGGCTTTCTTT.

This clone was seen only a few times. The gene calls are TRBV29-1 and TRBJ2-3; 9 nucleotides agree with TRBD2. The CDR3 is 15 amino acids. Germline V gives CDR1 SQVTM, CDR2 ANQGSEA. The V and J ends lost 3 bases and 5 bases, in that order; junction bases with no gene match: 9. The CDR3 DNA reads TGCAGCGTTGACAGGTTAGCGGGAGCTGGAGATACGCAGTATTTT. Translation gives CSVDRLAGAGDTQYF.

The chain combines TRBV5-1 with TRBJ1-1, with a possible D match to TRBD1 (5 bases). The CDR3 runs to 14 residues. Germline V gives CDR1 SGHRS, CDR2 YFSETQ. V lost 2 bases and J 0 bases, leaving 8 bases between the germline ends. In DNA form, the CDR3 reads TGCGCCAGCAGCTTAGGGACTCTGAACACTGAAGCTTTCTTT. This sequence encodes CASSLGTLNTEAFF.

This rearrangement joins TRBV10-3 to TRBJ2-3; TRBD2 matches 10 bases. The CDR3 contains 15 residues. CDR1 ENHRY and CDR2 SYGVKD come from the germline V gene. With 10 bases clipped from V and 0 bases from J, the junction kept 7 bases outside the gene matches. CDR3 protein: CATKLAGLSTDTQYF. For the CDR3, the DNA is TGTGCCACCAAACTAGCGGGGCTTAGCACAGATACGCAGTATTTT.

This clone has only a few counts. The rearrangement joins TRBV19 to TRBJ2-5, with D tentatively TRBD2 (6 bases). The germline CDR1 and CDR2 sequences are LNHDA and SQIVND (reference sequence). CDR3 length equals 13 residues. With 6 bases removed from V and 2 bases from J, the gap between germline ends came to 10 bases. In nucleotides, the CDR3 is TGTGCCAGTAGGTTTAGCGGACAAGAGACCCAGTACTTC. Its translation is CASRFSGQETQYF.

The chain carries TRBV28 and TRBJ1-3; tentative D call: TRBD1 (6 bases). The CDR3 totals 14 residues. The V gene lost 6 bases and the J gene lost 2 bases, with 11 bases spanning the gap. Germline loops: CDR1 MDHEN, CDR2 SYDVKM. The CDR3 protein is CASRVTGTGNTIYF. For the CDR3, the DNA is TGTGCCAGCAGAGTGACAGGAACTGGAAACACCATATATTTT.

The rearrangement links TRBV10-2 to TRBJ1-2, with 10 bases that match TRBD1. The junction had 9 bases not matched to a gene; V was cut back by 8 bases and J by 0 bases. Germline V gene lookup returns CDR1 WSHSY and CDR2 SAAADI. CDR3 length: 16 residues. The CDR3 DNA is TGCGCCAGCCAGGGACAGGGGAAAAAACCTAACTATGGCTACACCTTC. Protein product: CASQGQGKKPNYGYTF.

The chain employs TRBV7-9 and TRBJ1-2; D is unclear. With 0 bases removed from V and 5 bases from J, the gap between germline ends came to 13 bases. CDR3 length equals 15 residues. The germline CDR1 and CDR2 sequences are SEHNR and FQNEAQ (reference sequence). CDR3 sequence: CASSLAYGVSYGYTF. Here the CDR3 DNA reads TGTGCCAGCAGCTTAGCGTACGGGGTCTCGTATGGCTACACCTTC.

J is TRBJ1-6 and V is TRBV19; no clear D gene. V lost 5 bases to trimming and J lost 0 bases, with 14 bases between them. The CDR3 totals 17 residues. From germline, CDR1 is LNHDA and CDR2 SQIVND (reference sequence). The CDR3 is CASSSRLRSSYNSPLHF. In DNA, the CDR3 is TGTGCCAGTAGTTCCCGGCTGCGGAGCTCCTATAATTCACCCCTCCACTTT.

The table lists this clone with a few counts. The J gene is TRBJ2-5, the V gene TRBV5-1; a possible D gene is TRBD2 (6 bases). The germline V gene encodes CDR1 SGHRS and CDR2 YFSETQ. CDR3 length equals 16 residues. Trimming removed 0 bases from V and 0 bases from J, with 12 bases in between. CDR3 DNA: TGCGCCAGCAGCTTGGGACGCGGGACGGACCAAGAGACCCAGTACTTC. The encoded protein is CASSLGRGTDQETQYF.

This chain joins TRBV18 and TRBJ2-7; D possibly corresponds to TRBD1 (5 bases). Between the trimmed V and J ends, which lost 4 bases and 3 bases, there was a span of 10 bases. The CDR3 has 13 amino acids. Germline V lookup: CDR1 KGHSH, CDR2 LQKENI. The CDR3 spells CASSQGQSYEQYF. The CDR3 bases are TGTGCCAGCTCACAAGGACAAAGCTACGAGCAGTACTTC.

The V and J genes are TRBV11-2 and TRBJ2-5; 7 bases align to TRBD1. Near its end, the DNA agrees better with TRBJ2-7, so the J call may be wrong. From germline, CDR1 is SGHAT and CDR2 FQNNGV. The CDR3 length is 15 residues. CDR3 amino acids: CASSLGQGSGYEQYF. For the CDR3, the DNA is TGTGCCAGCAGCTTAGGACAGGGAAGCGGCTACGAGCAGTACTTC.

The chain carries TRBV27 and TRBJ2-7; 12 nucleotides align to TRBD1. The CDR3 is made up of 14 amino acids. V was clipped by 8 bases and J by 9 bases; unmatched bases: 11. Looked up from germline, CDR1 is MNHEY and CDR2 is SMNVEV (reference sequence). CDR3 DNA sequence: TGTGCCAGCTGGCCGGGACAGGGGGCGGACGGGCAGTACTTC. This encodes CASWPGQGADGQYF.

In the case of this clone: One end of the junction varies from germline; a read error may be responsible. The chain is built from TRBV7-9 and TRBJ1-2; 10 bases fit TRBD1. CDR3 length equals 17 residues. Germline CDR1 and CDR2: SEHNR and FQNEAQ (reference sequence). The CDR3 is CSSSLRTGGEVIYGYTF. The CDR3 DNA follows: TGTTCCAGCAGCTTACGGACAGGGGGTGAGGTAATATATGGCTACACCTTC.

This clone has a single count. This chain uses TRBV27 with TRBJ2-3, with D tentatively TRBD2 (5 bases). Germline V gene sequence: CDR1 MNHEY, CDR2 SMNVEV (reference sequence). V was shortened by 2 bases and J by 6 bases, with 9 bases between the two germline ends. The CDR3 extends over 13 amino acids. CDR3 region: CASSLRDLDTQYF. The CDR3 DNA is TGTGCCAGCAGTTTACGGGATTTGGATACGCAGTATTTT.

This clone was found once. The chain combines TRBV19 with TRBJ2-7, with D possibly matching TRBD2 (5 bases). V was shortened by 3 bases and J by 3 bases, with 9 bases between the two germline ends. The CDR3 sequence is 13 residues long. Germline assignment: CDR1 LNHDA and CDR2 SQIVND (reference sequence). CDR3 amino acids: CASSIGGGYEQYF. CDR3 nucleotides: TGTGCCAGTAGTATCGGAGGTGGCTACGAGCAGTACTTC.

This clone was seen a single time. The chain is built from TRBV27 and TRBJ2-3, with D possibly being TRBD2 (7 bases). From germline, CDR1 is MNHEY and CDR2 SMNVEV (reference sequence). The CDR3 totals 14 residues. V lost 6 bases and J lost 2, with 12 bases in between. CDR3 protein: CASRAGGPTDTQYF. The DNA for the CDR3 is TGTGCCAGCAGGGCCGGGGGGCCCACAGATACGCAGTATTTT.

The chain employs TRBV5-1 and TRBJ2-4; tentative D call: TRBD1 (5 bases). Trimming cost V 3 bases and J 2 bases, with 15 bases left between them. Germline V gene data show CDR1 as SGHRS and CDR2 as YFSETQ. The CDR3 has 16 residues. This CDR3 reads CASSSPSAGPKNIQYF. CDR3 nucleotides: TGCGCCAGCAGCTCTCCATCGGCAGGGCCCAAAAACATTCAGTACTTC.

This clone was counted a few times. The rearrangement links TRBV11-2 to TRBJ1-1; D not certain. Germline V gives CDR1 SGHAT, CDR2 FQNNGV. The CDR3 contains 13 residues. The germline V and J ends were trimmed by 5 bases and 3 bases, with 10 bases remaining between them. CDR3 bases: TGTGCCAGCAGCACACAGAGAGACACTGAAGCTTTCTTT. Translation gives CASSTQRDTEAFF.

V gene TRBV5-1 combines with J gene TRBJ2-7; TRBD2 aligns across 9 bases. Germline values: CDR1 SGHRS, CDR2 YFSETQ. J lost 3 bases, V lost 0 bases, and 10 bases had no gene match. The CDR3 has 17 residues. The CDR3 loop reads CASSLGWGREGIYEQYF. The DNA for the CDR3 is TGCGCCAGCAGCTTGGGCTGGGGGCGGGAGGGAATCTACGAGCAGTACTTC.

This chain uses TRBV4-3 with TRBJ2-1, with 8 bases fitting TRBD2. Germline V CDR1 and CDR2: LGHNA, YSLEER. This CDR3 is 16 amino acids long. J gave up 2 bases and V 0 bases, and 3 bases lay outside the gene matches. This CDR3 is CASSQDGGAPYNEQFF. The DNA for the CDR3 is TGCGCCAGCAGCCAAGACGGGGGGGCTCCCTACAATGAGCAGTTCTTC.

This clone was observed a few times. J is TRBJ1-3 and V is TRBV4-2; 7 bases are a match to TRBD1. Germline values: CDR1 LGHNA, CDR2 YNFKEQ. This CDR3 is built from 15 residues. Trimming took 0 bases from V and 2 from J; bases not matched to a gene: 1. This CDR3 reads CASSQDQGAGNTIYF. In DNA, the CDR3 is TGTGCCAGCAGCCAAGATCAGGGGGCTGGAAACACCATATATTTT.